The 12 T cell receptor beta chains below all came from one sample that was sequenced in a study of CD8 T cells in Susac syndrome. With random hexamers, reverse transcription was performed on about 0.5 to 1 ug of RNA. TCRdb called the immunoSEQ multiplex PCR reads again in MiXCR, with one record for every CDR3 protein. Of around 120,000 distinct CDR3 sequences in the sample, 90% to 95% were seen once. Sequences were obtained from CD4+ T cells from PBMCs. These receptors were taken from a human donor with multiple sclerosis.

This clonotype was observed a single time. This rearrangement joins TRBV7-6 to TRBJ1-1, with 7 bases fitting TRBD1. V shed 1 base, J shed 5 bases, and the junction held 4 bases outside the gene matches. This CDR3 has 14 amino acids. In germline, CDR1 is SGHVS, CDR2 FNYEAQ. CDR3 DNA sequence: TGTGCCAGCAGCTTAGGGCACAGGGGTACTGAAGCTTTCTTT. Residues: CASSLGHRGTEAFF.

This clonotype was seen a handful of times. V is TRBV5-4 and J is TRBJ1-3; D not certain. V gave up 0 bases and J gave up 0 bases, with 7 bases separating them. The CDR3 extends over 15 amino acids. Germline CDR1 and CDR2: SGHNT and YYREEE (reference sequence). This CDR3 is CASSLVPDSGNTIYF. As DNA, the CDR3 is TGTGCCAGCAGCTTGGTCCCCGACTCTGGAAACACCATATATTTT.

V is TRBV2 and J is TRBJ1-2; D call uncertain. CDR3 length: 12 residues. CDR1 SNHLY and CDR2 FYNNEI come from the germline V gene. V shed 3 bases and J shed 1 base, with 3 bases lying between them. CDR3 region: CASSDNNYGYTF. The CDR3 nucleotides read TGTGCCAGCAGTGATAATAACTATGGCTACACCTTC.

The chain is built from TRBV6-2 or TRBV6-3 and TRBJ2-5; D call uncertain. The CDR3 loop spans 12 amino acids. Germline V CDR1 and CDR2: MNHEY, SVGEGT. Between the trimmed V and J ends, which lost 5 bases and 4 bases, there was a span of 8 bases. This CDR3 reads CASSDRLETQYF. The CDR3 DNA follows: TGTGCCAGCAGTGACCGGTTAGAGACCCAGTACTTC.

The chain carries TRBV12-3 or TRBV12-4 and TRBJ1-6, with 7 bases fitting TRBD1. The CDR3 has 22 residues. V was clipped by 4 bases and J by 0 bases; unmatched bases: 21. The CDR3 sequence is CASSSTPGLGPDRSSYNSPLHF. The DNA of the CDR3 is TGTGCCAGCAGTTCGACCCCGGGTCTTGGTCCGGACAGGAGCTCCTATAATTCACCCCTCCACTTT.

The genes are TRBV19 and TRBJ2-1, with a tentative D call TRBD1 (5 bases). V gave up 4 bases and J gave up 0 bases, with 10 bases separating them. Germline lookup yields CDR1 LNHDA and CDR2 SQIVND (reference sequence). The CDR3 extends over 15 amino acids. The CDR3 coding sequence is TGTGCCAGTAGTAGACAGTCGGGCTCCTACAATGAGCAGTTCTTC. Amino acids: CASSRQSGSYNEQFF.

The chain has TRBV12-3 or TRBV12-4 and TRBJ1-4; D is unclear. The V gene lost 2 bases and the J gene lost 6 bases, with 7 bases spanning the gap. CDR3 length: 13 residues. CDR3 sequence: CASSLTSYEKLFF. CDR3 nucleotides: TGTGCCAGCAGTTTAACGAGTTATGAAAAACTGTTTTTT.

The chain is built from TRBV4-2 and TRBJ2-7, with D possibly being TRBD2 (6 bases). Germline CDR1 LGHNA, CDR2 YNFKEQ. The CDR3 length is 14 residues. V gave up 4 bases and J gave up 0 bases, with 10 bases separating them. In DNA form, the CDR3 reads TGTGCCAGCAGCCCTGGGACTTCCTCCTACGAGCAGTACTTC. It yields the protein CASSPGTSSYEQYF.

This chain connects TRBV10-3 to TRBJ1-1; weak D call: TRBD1 (5 bases). V lost 4 bases to trimming and J lost 3 bases, with 9 bases between them. The CDR3 totals 13 residues. Germline V CDR1 and CDR2: ENHRY, SYGVKD. Here the CDR3 reads CAISVTGDTEAFF. The DNA for the CDR3 is TGTGCCATCAGTGTGACGGGGGACACTGAAGCTTTCTTT.

The rearrangement uses TRBV5-6 and TRBJ2-5; no definite D call. This CDR3 region has 11 residues. Looked up from germline, CDR1 is SGHDT and CDR2 is YYEEEE. The V end lost 5 bases, the J end lost 7 bases, and 9 bases lay between the germline ends. CDR3 DNA sequence: TGTGCCAGCAGTGCCGCCGGGACCCAGTACTTC. This encodes CASSAAGTQYF.

The J gene is TRBJ2-2, the V gene TRBV4-3, with D hard to call. Trimming removed 2 bases from V and 2 bases from J, with 6 bases in between. CDR3 length equals 14 residues. Germline V gene sequence: CDR1 LGHNA, CDR2 YSLEER. DNA for the CDR3: TGCGCCAGCAGCCAACTTCCCAACACCGGGGAGCTGTTTTTT. Translating it yields CASSQLPNTGELFF.

V and J are TRBV5-1 and TRBJ2-5; D gene uncertain. Trimming pared 6 bases from V and 3 bases from J, leaving 6 bases between. Germline CDR1 and CDR2: SGHRS and YFSETQ. The CDR3 is 11 amino acids. The CDR3 DNA follows: TGCGCCAGCAAAAAGGAAGAGACCCAGTACTTC. As protein: CASKKEETQYF.